One and the same sample provided the 27 T cell receptor beta chains below, sequenced in a study of lung T cells in sarcoidosis with Löfgren's syndrome. TCRdb re-derived calls from the reads in MiXCR, one entry per CDR3 protein. The sample contains about 21,000 distinct CDR3 sequences, about a fifth of which appear only once. The sequenced sample consisted of CD4+ T cells from PBMCs. All receptors come from a human donor with sarcoidosis (Löfgren's syndrome or another form), or a control subject (not recorded which).

This clonotype has more than one count but fewer than ten. Just one base apart from a much larger clone, this may be a read error. The chain joins TRBV5-4 to TRBJ2-3; 7 bases map to TRBD2. Losses at the gene ends were 4 bases for V and 5 bases for J; bases not matched to a gene: 7. The CDR3 runs 14 residues. Looked up from germline, CDR1 is SGHNT and CDR2 is YYREEE (reference sequence). The CDR3 loop reads CASSLWRGKDTQYF. The CDR3 DNA sequence: TGTGCCAGCAGCCTGTGGCGGGGGAAAGATACGCAGTATTTT.

Many counts were recorded for this clonotype. This sequence joins TRBV7-2 and TRBJ1-1; D not certain. Germline-derived CDR1 and CDR2 are SGHTA and FQGNSA. The CDR3 has 14 residues. V was shortened by 1 base and J by 5 bases, with 11 bases between the two germline ends. CDR3 coding DNA: TGTGCCAGCAGCTTAGTAGTTGACGGGACTGAAGCTTTCTTT. This codes for CASSLVVDGTEAFF.

The table lists this clonotype with a few counts. The chain carries TRBV9 and TRBJ2-2, with a weak D call TRBD2 (6 bases). Looked up from germline, CDR1 is SGDLS and CDR2 is YYNGEE. The CDR3 extends over 17 amino acids. The V end was cut by 0 bases, the J end by 1 base, with 13 bases between. The CDR3 DNA reads TGTGCCAGCAGCGTAGACCCTGGGACTTTGAACACCGGGGAGCTGTTTTTT. Residues: CASSVDPGTLNTGELFF.

This clonotype was recorded at least ten times. The V call is TRBV2, the J call TRBJ1-1; TRBD1 matches at 7 bases. V lost 6 bases and J lost 10; bases outside the gene matches: 11. The V gene's germline CDR1 is SNHLY and CDR2 FYNNEI. The CDR3 is 13 residues long. As DNA, the CDR3 is TGTGCCAGCAGGGTAGACAGCCAGGGGGTAGCTTTCTTT. Translation gives CASRVDSQGVAFF.

This clonotype was recorded many times. The rearrangement joins TRBV6-1 to TRBJ2-6; 7 bases line up with TRBD2. Per the germline V gene, CDR1 is MNHNS and CDR2 is SASEGT. V lost 10 bases to trimming and J lost 0 bases; unmatched junction nucleotides: 3. The CDR3 spans 14 residues. The CDR3 DNA sequence: TGTGCCACGGGGGGAGACTCTGGGGCCAACGTCCTGACTTTC. Its protein is CATGGDSGANVLTF.

At least ten counts were recorded for this clonotype. The V gene is TRBV30, the J gene TRBJ2-1; D is uncertain. This CDR3 comprises 13 residues. Germline CDR1 reads GTSNPN; CDR2 reads SVGIG (reference sequence). V was pared by 4 bases and J by 2 bases, with 9 bases between. The CDR3 sequence is CAWTFGTYNEQFF. As DNA, the CDR3 is TGTGCCTGGACCTTTGGGACCTACAATGAGCAGTTCTTC.

This clonotype was picked up many times. This rearrangement joins TRBV11-2 to TRBJ1-1; the D gene is possibly TRBD1 (6 bases). The germline V gene has CDR1 SGHAT and CDR2 FQNNGV. The CDR3 runs to 16 residues. V lost 1 base, J lost 5 bases, and 17 bases lay in between. CDR3 loop: CASSLVLGGGRTEAFF. CDR3 in DNA: TGTGCCAGCAGCTTAGTATTGGGTGGGGGGCGGACTGAAGCTTTCTTT.

By sample share, this clonotype is medium-sized. This chain connects TRBV6-1 to TRBJ2-7; the D is unclear. There are 14 residues in the CDR3. Germline assignment: CDR1 MNHNS and CDR2 SASEGT. Trimming shortened V by 7 bases and J by 0 bases, and 13 bases separated the two germline ends. In DNA, the CDR3 is TGTGCCAGCACCAAATCCCAGGACTCCTACGAGCAGTACTTC. This codes for CASTKSQDSYEQYF.

This clonotype was observed at least ten times. This chain uses TRBV29-1 with TRBJ1-1; the match to TRBD1 covers 9 bases. The length of the CDR3 is 13 residues. Germline V lookup: CDR1 SQVTM, CDR2 ANQGSEA. After removal of 7 bases from V and 5 bases from J, the junction contained 8 bases not matched to a gene. The CDR3 coding sequence is TGCAGCGCGATTCTGACAGGGGGGACTGAAGCTTTCTTT. It translates to CSAILTGGTEAFF.

This clonotype was seen many times. The rearrangement joins TRBV7-9 to TRBJ2-3; 7 bases are a match to TRBD2. The CDR3 sequence is 18 residues long. Trimming at V came to 3 bases and at J to 2 bases, leaving 14 bases not matched to a gene. CDR1 and CDR2 from the germline V gene are SEHNR and FQNEAQ (reference sequence). The CDR3 coding sequence is TGTGCCAGCAGCTTTTATGGGACTACCCACACAAACACAGATACGCAGTATTTT. Protein: CASSFYGTTHTNTDTQYF.

This clonotype has only a few counts. A much larger clone sits a single nucleotide away, making a read error possible. The chain has TRBV7-6 and TRBJ2-5; D tentatively fits TRBD1 or TRBD2 (5 bases each). CDR3 length: 15 amino acids. Germline V gene lookup returns CDR1 SGHVS and CDR2 FNYEAQ. The chain's CDR3 is CASSLDGAVLETQCF. CDR3 coding DNA: TGTGCCAGCAGCTTAGACGGGGCAGTGCTTGAGACCCAGTGCTTC.

The chain links TRBV7-6 to TRBJ2-3; TRBD2 is a possible D gene (5 bases). Germline V lookup: CDR1 SGHVS, CDR2 FNYEAQ. The germline V and J ends were trimmed by 5 bases and 1 base, with 16 bases remaining between them. The CDR3 consists of 16 residues. The CDR3 DNA is TGTGCCAGCAGCGCCACACCCCACGGGGGCACAGATACGCAGTATTTT. Translated: CASSATPHGGTDTQYF.

Comments on this clonotype: A read error may be the cause here, since a much bigger clone is one base away. The chain employs TRBV29-1 and TRBJ2-3; D perhaps matches TRBD2 (6 bases). This CDR3 has 13 amino acids. Germline V gives CDR1 SQVTM, CDR2 ANQGSEA. In DNA, the CDR3 is TGCAGCGTTGCTCGGTCGGGAGCAGATACGCAGTGTTTT. Translating gives CSVARSGADTQCF.

This clonotype appeared many times. The chain links TRBV20-1 to TRBJ2-7; maybe TRBD2 (5 bases). The CDR3 runs 14 residues. Germline CDR1 is DFQATT and CDR2 is SNEGSKA (reference sequence). The V end lost 0 bases, the J end lost 4 bases, and 13 bases lay between the germline ends. CDR3 in amino acids: CSARDRGNQYEQYF. The CDR3 nucleotides read TGCAGTGCTAGAGACCGAGGGAATCAATACGAGCAGTACTTC.

This clonotype was seen more than once but under ten times. The CDR3 protein is CASSFVLSTDTQYF. As DNA, the CDR3 is TGCGCCAGCAGCTTCGTTTTAAGCACAGATACGCAGTATTTT. The rearrangement links TRBV5-1 to TRBJ2-3, with D unresolved. The CDR3 totals 14 residues. Germline V gene data show CDR1 as SGHRS and CDR2 as YFSETQ. The ends were cut back, 2 bases at V and 0 bases at J, with 7 bases in the middle.

The sample holds many counts of this clonotype. This rearrangement joins TRBV5-4 to TRBJ2-1; D ambiguous. Trimming cost V 1 base and J 8 bases, with 16 bases left between them. The germline V gene encodes CDR1 SGHNT and CDR2 YYREEE (reference sequence). The CDR3 is made up of 15 amino acids. The CDR3 DNA reads as TGTGCCAGCAGCTTGCCGGCTCCACGAGATCATGAGCAGTTCTTC. Translated: CASSLPAPRDHEQFF.

The sample holds many counts of this clonotype. This chain links TRBV7-3 with TRBJ2-7; TRBD2 aligns across 10 bases. With 4 bases clipped from V and 4 bases from J, the junction kept 7 bases outside the gene matches. Germline V gene sequence: CDR1 SGHTA, CDR2 FQGTGA. The CDR3 totals 15 residues. CDR3 sequence (DNA): TGTGCCAGCAGCTATAGCGGGGGGTCCCAATACGAGCAGTACTTC. This codes for CASSYSGGSQYEQYF. The full variable domain, in which reference TRBV7-3 and TRBJ2-7 provide the parts outside the CDR3, is GAGVSQTPSNKVTEKGKYVELRCDPISGHTALYWYRQSLGQGPEFLIYFQGTGAADDSGLPNDRFFAVRPEGSVSTLKIQRTERGDSAVYLCASSYSGGSQYEQYFGPGTRLTVT.

This clonotype occurred many times. This chain joins TRBV20-1 and TRBJ2-7; TRBD2 aligns across 10 bases. Per germline, CDR1 DFQATT and CDR2 SNEGSKA (reference sequence). V lost 6 bases and J lost 4; bases outside the gene matches: 6. This CDR3 spans 13 amino acids. The CDR3 sequence: CSAPASGRYEQYF. CDR3 nucleotides: TGCAGTGCCCCGGCTAGCGGGAGATACGAGCAGTACTTC.

This clonotype has at least ten counts. The germline gene is not matched at one end of the junction; a read error may be the cause. This chain uses TRBV20-1 with TRBJ1-5; D uncertain. Germline-derived CDR1 and CDR2 are DFQATT and SNEGSKA (reference sequence). The CDR3 spans 13 residues. This CDR3 reads CSARGLGNQPQHF. The CDR3, as DNA: TGCAGTGCGAGAGGGCTAGGCAATCAGCCCCAGCATTTT.

At least ten counts were recorded for this clonotype. The rearrangement joins TRBV3-1 to TRBJ2-1; D might be TRBD2 (5 bases). The CDR3 spans 15 residues. V lost 3 bases, J lost 3 bases, and 12 bases lay in between. CDR1 LGHDT and CDR2 YNNKEL come from the germline V gene (reference sequence). In DNA, the CDR3 is TGTGCCAGCAGCCATACCCAGGACTTCTACAATGAGCAGTTCTTC. Translation: CASSHTQDFYNEQFF.

As for this clonotype: Germline is not matched at one junction end, which may reflect a read error. V and J are TRBV12-3 or TRBV12-4 and TRBJ2-1; D gene ambiguous. The CDR3 has 15 amino acids. This CDR3 is CASGLSFPPYNEQSF. The CDR3 region has the DNA TGTGCCAGCGGTTTATCCTTCCCGCCCTACAATGAGCAGTCCTTC.

In regard to this clonotype: At one of its ends the junction is not consistent with the germline gene, which may arise from a read error. The gene calls are TRBV29-1 and TRBJ1-5, with D possibly being TRBD1 (5 bases). Looked up from germline, CDR1 is SQVTM and CDR2 is ANQGSEA. The CDR3 spans 15 residues. The CDR3 loop reads CGVVEGRSSNQPQHF. The CDR3 DNA sequence: TGCGGCGTTGTTGAGGGACGCTCTAGCAATCAGCCCCAGCATTTT.

This clonotype was detected a few times. The gene calls are TRBV19 and TRBJ2-7, with 8 nucleotides matching TRBD1. The CDR3 has 14 amino acids. V was clipped by 5 bases and J by 4 bases; unmatched bases: 7. The germline CDR1 and CDR2 sequences are LNHDA and SQIVND (reference sequence). Written as DNA, the CDR3 is TGTGCCAGTAGTGAGGCAGGGGGCCGGTACGAGCAGTACTTC. It yields the protein CASSEAGGRYEQYF.

This clonotype was detected many times. The chain links TRBV6-1 to TRBJ1-1, with TRBD1 matching 7 bases. Unmatched junction bases numbered 11, after V lost 6 bases and J lost 7 bases. The CDR3 has 14 residues. The germline V gene encodes CDR1 MNHNS and CDR2 SASEGT. CDR3 nucleotides: TGTGCCAGCAGCCCCGGACAGGAAAGGTTTGAAGCTTTCTTT. The encoded protein is CASSPGQERFEAFF.

Notes on this clonotype: One end of the junction varies from germline; a read error may be responsible. The DNA of the CDR3 is TGTGACAGCAGTTACGAGGTCTCGGCTAGCCTGAACACTGAAGCTTTCTTT. It encodes CDSSYEVSASLNTEAFF. The V call is TRBV6-2 or TRBV6-3, the J call TRBJ1-1; D gene unclear. CDR3 length: 17 residues. CDR1 is MNHEY and CDR2 is SVGEGT in the germline V gene.

The rearrangement joins TRBV12-3 or TRBV12-4 to TRBJ2-2; 10 nucleotides agree with TRBD1. This CDR3 is 18 amino acids long. The V and J ends lost 6 bases and 3 bases, in that order; junction bases with no gene match: 13. The chain's CDR3 is CASSLTPLTGGYTGELFF. The DNA for the CDR3 is TGTGCCAGCAGCCTCACTCCTTTGACAGGGGGCTACACCGGGGAGCTGTTTTTT.

In its sample, this clonotype is medium-sized. The rearrangement uses TRBV6-2 or TRBV6-3 and TRBJ2-3, with D perhaps TRBD1 (5 bases). Trimming stripped 2 bases from V and 2 bases from J, with 14 bases between. CDR1 is MNHEY, CDR2 SVGEGT, per germline. CDR3 length: 16 residues. The CDR3: CASSYQSGFLTDTQYF. CDR3 nucleotide sequence: TGTGCCAGCAGTTACCAGTCAGGGTTCCTCACAGATACGCAGTATTTT.